This TCR beta chain was profiled in a study of tumor-infiltrating lymphocytes in primary liver carcinoma. About the research overall: Samples produced roughly 3.5 to 7.13 million productive TCRbeta reads, comparable across tissue types. Study-level results: Tumor top-250-clone fractions significantly exceeded those of blood (p = 0.039). Overlap in tumor-adjacent and tumor-blood pairs fell below that of tumor region pairs.

CDR1 SGHDN and CDR2 FVKESK come from the germline V gene. This CDR3 region has 17 residues. Trimming removed 0 bases at V and 0 bases at J, with 13 bases between. A word on this clonotype: Antigen unknown.

Germline DNA was also extracted, while the blood RNA originated from unsorted whole blood. A primer in the constant region served to generate TCR beta cDNA from roughly 550 ng of total RNA. Generation of the TCR beta libraries relied on three nested multiplex PCR rounds using slightly modified ARM-PCR. TRBV1-TRBV30 forward and Cbeta reverse primers drove the first two roughly 10-cycle rounds. One entry per CDR3 protein results from TCRdb running MiXCR on the multiplex PCR reads. The top ten clones hold approximately 9% of a sample with about 310,000 distinct CDR3 sequences, over 55% of them seen once.

This sequence was found in a man aged 40-49 years with primary liver carcinoma and hepatitis B virus infection. The chain couples TRBV14 to TRBJ2-3, with unresolved D. The specimen was peripheral blood. Here the CDR3 DNA reads TGTGCCAGCAGCCAAGATAGTTGGCGGTTAAGCACAGATACGCAGTATTTT. It yields the protein CASSQDSWRLSTDTQYF.